The next 6 T cell receptor beta chains were all read from a single sample in a study of vaccination and CD4 T cells after COVID-19. The assay that was used to sequence DNA from cultured CD4+ T cells was the Oncomine TCR Beta short-read assay. In TCRdb, the PCR reads were re-called with MiXCR into one record per CDR3 protein. The data contain fewer than 15,000 distinct CDR3 sequences, 41% of them singletons. For these receptors, no antigen is known. Treatment defined: roughly 10-day PBMC culture with coronavirus spike peptide pools or control peptides (ViraFEST assay). This specimen was CD4+ T cells from blood, cultured in vitro, taken after SARS-CoV-2 vaccination. Source of these receptors: a human donor who had recovered from COVID-19.

This clonotype was recorded a few times. The chain employs TRBV20-1 and TRBJ2-7; D possibly corresponds to TRBD1 (7 bases). Germline lookup yields CDR1 DFQATT and CDR2 SNEGSKA (reference sequence). Deletions cut 5 bases from V and 3 bases from J, with 11 bases between. The CDR3 extends over 12 amino acids. CDR3 nucleotides: TGCAGTGCTCGGAGGGACAGCTACGAGCAGTACTTC. Translating gives CSARRDSYEQYF.

V gene TRBV7-9 combines with J gene TRBJ1-1; tentatively, D is TRBD1 (5 bases). The CDR3 runs 14 residues. Trimming took off 3 bases at V and 7 bases at J, with 15 bases between the two ends. Germline assignment: CDR1 SEHNR and CDR2 FQNEAQ (reference sequence). For the CDR3, the DNA is TGTGCCAGCAGCTTTACCGGGGGAGGGGATGAAGCTTTCTTT. Protein product: CASSFTGGGDEAFF.

This clonotype was seen a handful of times. The rearrangement joins TRBV19 to TRBJ1-6, with D perhaps matching TRBD1 (5 bases). Germline V gives CDR1 LNHDA, CDR2 SQIVND (reference sequence). The CDR3 runs to 13 residues. The ends were cut back, 7 bases at V and 10 bases at J, with 14 bases in the middle. CDR3 DNA sequence: TGTGCCAGTACCCTGGGGCGGGAATCACCCCTCCACTTT. It specifies CASTLGRESPLHF.

This clonotype has only a few counts. The gene calls are TRBV20-1 and TRBJ1-2; TRBD1 matches at 7 bases. The CDR3 contains 15 residues. J was trimmed by 0 bases and V by 3 bases; bases with no gene match: 7. CDR1 and CDR2 (germline): DFQATT, SNEGSKA (reference sequence). In nucleotides, the CDR3 is TGCAGTGCTAGCGAGGGGGCGAGGTCTAACTATGGCTACACCTTC. This sequence encodes CSASEGARSNYGYTF.

The J gene is TRBJ1-6, the V gene TRBV5-1; possible D gene TRBD1, 5 bases. The germline CDR1 and CDR2 sequences are SGHRS and YFSETQ. V was trimmed by 0 bases and J by 7 bases, leaving 11 bases between them. The CDR3 loop spans 15 amino acids. The chain's CDR3 is CASSLGTNLNSPLHF. The CDR3 DNA reads TGCGCCAGCAGCTTGGGGACAAACTTAAATTCACCCCTCCACTTT.

This rearrangement joins TRBV4-3 to TRBJ1-2, with D perhaps matching TRBD1 (6 bases). Germline CDR1 is LGHNA and CDR2 is YSLEER. Trimming took off 2 bases at V and 5 bases at J, with 21 bases between the two ends. The CDR3 sequence is 17 residues long. This CDR3 is CASSQNVRGRGEYGYTF. Written as DNA, the CDR3 is TGCGCCAGCAGCCAAAACGTGCGGGGGAGGGGGGAATATGGCTACACCTTC.